The 15 T cell receptor beta chains listed next were all sequenced from one sample in a study of blood T cell repertoires in COVID-19. Only in-frame clones appear in the TCRdb table, and some are missing; sequencing was by immunoSEQ multiplex PCR. The sample has around 350,000 clones, around nine tenths seen once. The source material was peripheral blood. These receptors all come from a human donor in a cohort sampled during active COVID-19.

The CDR3 nucleotides read TGTGCCTGTCAGGGACCGGGGGACTATAATTCACCCCTCCACTTT. It encodes CACQGPGDYNSPLHF. The V call is TRBV30, the J call TRBJ1-6, with a possible D match to TRBD1 (5 bases). Germline values: CDR1 GTSNPN, CDR2 SVGIG (reference sequence). The CDR3 extends over 15 amino acids. V lost 6 bases and J 3 bases, leaving 15 bases between the germline ends. The full variable domain, its missing parts supplied by reference TRBV30 and TRBJ1-6, is SQTIHQWPATLVQPVGSPLSLECTVEGTSNPNLYWYRQAAGRGLQLLFYSVGIGQISSEVPQNLSASRPQDRQFILSSKKLLLSDSGFYLCACQGPGDYNSPLHFGNGTRLTVT.

This sequence joins TRBV7-9 and TRBJ2-5, with 7 bases that match TRBD1. From germline, CDR1 is SEHNR and CDR2 FQNEAQ (reference sequence). This CDR3 has 16 amino acids. The ends lost 5 bases at V and 2 bases at J; junction bases unmatched: 11. The CDR3 DNA sequence: TGTGCCAGCAGCCCCGCACCGGGACAGCGACAAGAGACCCAGTACTTC. It yields the protein CASSPAPGQRQETQYF. The full variable domain, with the rest looked up from reference TRBV7-9 and TRBJ2-5, is DTGVSQNPRHKITKRGQNVTFRCDPISEHNRLYWYRQTLGQGPEFLTYFQNEAQLEKSRLLSDRFSAERPKGSFSTLEIQRTEQGDSAMYLCASSPAPGQRQETQYFGPGTRLLVL.

The chain uses TRBV2 and TRBJ2-1; 9 bases agree with TRBD1. The germline gives CDR1 SNHLY, CDR2 FYNNEI. V lost 6 bases, J lost 4 bases, and 7 bases stayed unmatched. This CDR3 spans 15 amino acids. The CDR3 spells CASRLDRGVYNEQFF. The CDR3, as DNA: TGTGCCAGCAGGCTAGACAGGGGGGTATACAATGAGCAGTTCTTC.

This chain joins TRBV28 and TRBJ2-7; D possibly corresponds to TRBD2 (6 bases). With 3 bases removed from V and 6 bases from J, the gap between germline ends came to 18 bases. The CDR3 totals 15 residues. The germline CDR1 and CDR2 sequences are MDHEN and SYDVKM. This CDR3 reads CASSLVLLANPEQYF. DNA for the CDR3: TGTGCCAGCAGTTTGGTACTACTAGCCAACCCCGAGCAGTACTTC.

This clone appeared a few times. This chain uses TRBV20-1 with TRBJ1-5, with D unclear. CDR1 is DFQATT and CDR2 is SNEGSKA in the germline V gene (reference sequence). V lost 3 bases and J 2 bases, leaving 8 bases between the germline ends. CDR3 length equals 13 residues. CDR3 loop: CSASKQGNQPQHF. The CDR3 nucleotides read TGCAGTGCTAGTAAGCAGGGCAATCAGCCCCAGCATTTT.

V and J are TRBV30 and TRBJ1-1; D is undetermined. CDR1 GTSNPN and CDR2 SVGIG come from the germline V gene (reference sequence). The CDR3 spans 13 residues. The V end was cut by 4 bases, the J end by 2 bases, with 11 bases between. CDR3 sequence reads: CAWTPGFNTEAFF. CDR3 nucleotide sequence: TGTGCCTGGACACCGGGGTTTAACACTGAAGCTTTCTTT.

The J gene is TRBJ1-2, the V gene TRBV2; 10 nucleotides align to TRBD1. Germline V CDR1 and CDR2: SNHLY, FYNNEI. V shed 6 bases and J 7 bases; nucleotides not matched to a gene: 20. The CDR3 has 18 residues. CDR3 in amino acids: CASSPHHIGTGVARGYTF. CDR3 DNA: TGTGCCAGCAGCCCACATCATATTGGGACAGGGGTGGCTCGTGGCTACACCTTC. Variable domain in full (rest from reference TRBV2 and TRBJ1-2): EPEVTQTPSHQVTQMGQEVILRCVPISNHLYFYWYRQILGQKVEFLVSFYNNEISEKSEIFDDQFSVERPDGSNFTLKIRSTKLEDSAMYFCASSPHHIGTGVARGYTFGSGTRLTVV.

The CDR3 nucleotides read TGTGCCAGCAGCTTAAGTAGAGGCCTTTTCTCTGGGGCCAACGTCCTGACTTTC. Its translation is CASSLSRGLFSGANVLTF. The chain combines TRBV7-9 with TRBJ2-6; D unresolved. V was shortened by 2 bases and J by 0 bases, with 14 bases between the two germline ends. The CDR3 consists of 18 residues. The germline CDR1 and CDR2 sequences are SEHNR and FQNEAQ (reference sequence).

The V and J genes are TRBV7-9 and TRBJ2-7; 8 bases are shared with TRBD1. The V gene's germline CDR1 is SEHNR and CDR2 FQNEAQ (reference sequence). This CDR3 is built from 12 residues. V shed 6 bases and J 6 bases; nucleotides not matched to a gene: 4. The CDR3 DNA reads as TGTGCCAGCAGTCGACAGGGGTTCGAGCAGTACTTC. It specifies CASSRQGFEQYF.

The rearrangement joins TRBV7-9 to TRBJ2-7; tentative D call: TRBD2 (6 bases). Trimming removed 0 bases at V and 3 bases at J, with 15 bases between. Germline-derived CDR1 and CDR2 are SEHNR and FQNEAQ (reference sequence). The CDR3 is made up of 16 amino acids. DNA for the CDR3: TGTGCCAGCAGCTTAGCGGAGACACTAGCAAGCTACGAGCAGTACTTC. The encoded protein is CASSLAETLASYEQYF.

The V call is TRBV5-1, the J call TRBJ2-3, with D unresolved. The germline V and J ends were trimmed by 7 bases and 0 bases, with 12 bases remaining between them. Per the germline V gene, CDR1 is SGHRS and CDR2 is YFSETQ. The CDR3 covers 14 residues. In DNA form, the CDR3 reads TGCGCCAGCCTTCTGTCGGGTAGCACAGATACGCAGTATTTT. Protein product: CASLLSGSTDTQYF.

This chain uses TRBV3-1 (or the pseudogene TRBV3-2) with TRBJ2-7; 9 bases match TRBD2. Germline lookup yields CDR1 LGHDT and CDR2 YNNKEL (reference sequence). Trimming at V came to 2 bases and at J to 5 bases, leaving 4 bases not matched to a gene. This CDR3 has 14 residues. The CDR3 nucleotides are TGTGCCAGCAGCCAATTGCGGGAGGGGAACGAGCAGTACTTC. This codes for CASSQLREGNEQYF.

The CDR3 spells CASSRPGQGGGETQYF. As DNA, the CDR3 is TGTGCCAGTAGTCGTCCGGGACAGGGAGGCGGAGAGACCCAGTACTTC. The chain employs TRBV19 and TRBJ2-5; 9 positions match TRBD1. The CDR3 loop spans 16 amino acids. Germline CDR1 LNHDA, CDR2 SQIVND (reference sequence). Trimming at V came to 5 bases and at J to 4 bases, leaving 11 bases not matched to a gene.

This clone has a single count. This chain connects TRBV28 to TRBJ2-7, with 12 bases that match TRBD2. The V segment lost 10 bases and the J segment 2 bases; nucleotides outside the gene matches: 3. This CDR3 contains 13 residues. CDR1 is MDHEN and CDR2 is SYDVKM in the germline V gene. CDR3 sequence reads: CATRTSGTYEQYF. CDR3 coding DNA: TGTGCCACCCGGACTAGCGGGACCTACGAGCAGTACTTC.

V gene TRBV28 combines with J gene TRBJ2-7; 10 bases align to TRBD1. Germline CDR1 is MDHEN and CDR2 is SYDVKM. J lost 6 bases, V lost 11 bases, and 16 bases had no gene match. The CDR3 runs to 15 residues. CDR3 residues: CAGSGRGTGEGEQYF. Written as DNA, the CDR3 is TGTGCCGGCTCAGGGAGAGGGACAGGGGAAGGCGAGCAGTACTTC.